The 10 T cell receptor beta chains in this list originate from one sample, sequenced in a study of T cell responses to AZD1222 COVID-19 vaccine. TCRdb's table, derived via immunoSEQ multiplex PCR, lists solely in-frame clones and lacks some. The sample lists about 180,000 clones, roughly 93% occurring once. The specimen comprised peripheral blood, sampled 28 days after the second dose of the MenACWY control vaccine. The receptors were sampled from an adult who received the MenACWY meningococcal vaccine as a control.

This clone was observed a single time. The chain has TRBV4-3 and TRBJ1-2; D is possibly TRBD1 (6 bases). CDR3 length: 14 residues. Germline V gene data show CDR1 as LGHNA and CDR2 as YSLEER. V was clipped by 0 bases and J by 8 bases, with 13 bases between them. CDR3 in DNA: TGCGCCAGCAGCCAAGAAACAGGGACCAAAGGCTACACCTTC. This encodes CASSQETGTKGYTF.

The gene calls are TRBV5-4 and TRBJ1-1, with D tentatively TRBD1 (5 bases). The CDR3 has 16 residues. V dropped 0 bases and J dropped 6 bases, with 18 bases sitting between them. Looked up from germline, CDR1 is SGHNT and CDR2 is YYREEE (reference sequence). The CDR3 DNA reads as TGTGCCAGCAGCTTGGGAACGACCCGGGGGGGTTCTGAAGCTTTCTTT. It codes for CASSLGTTRGGSEAFF.

This chain joins TRBV6-5 and TRBJ1-2; 7 positions match TRBD1. Per germline, CDR1 MNHEY and CDR2 SVGAGI. This CDR3 is 16 amino acids long. After removal of 2 bases from V and 3 bases from J, the junction contained 9 bases not matched to a gene. In DNA form, the CDR3 reads TGTGCCAGCAGTTACACCCCGGGACAGATATACTATGGCTACACCTTC. Amino acid sequence: CASSYTPGQIYYGYTF.

This chain joins TRBV7-9 and TRBJ1-1; no clear D. The CDR3 totals 13 residues. The V end lost 1 base, the J end lost 7 bases, and 10 bases lay between the germline ends. CDR1 is SEHNR, CDR2 FQNEAQ, per germline (reference sequence). The CDR3 reads CASSLEWSSEAFF. As DNA, the CDR3 is TGTGCCAGCAGCTTAGAATGGTCCAGTGAAGCTTTCTTT.

V gene TRBV5-1 combines with J gene TRBJ1-6; a possible D gene is TRBD1 (5 bases). The CDR3 length is 15 residues. Germline V gene lookup returns CDR1 SGHRS and CDR2 YFSETQ. V gave up 0 bases and J gave up 9 bases, with 13 bases separating them. CDR3: CASSLAGRELSPLHF. As DNA, the CDR3 is TGCGCCAGCAGCTTGGCGGGCAGGGAGCTTTCACCCCTCCACTTT.

The V gene is TRBV19, the J gene TRBJ1-2; 7 bases fit TRBD1. This CDR3 is 13 amino acids long. Germline assignment: CDR1 LNHDA and CDR2 SQIVND (reference sequence). After removal of 3 bases from V and 5 bases from J, the junction contained 3 bases not matched to a gene. CDR3 nucleotides: TGTGCCAGTAGTATCACAGGGGCTTATGGCTACACCTTC. Residues: CASSITGAYGYTF.

The chain employs TRBV5-4 and TRBJ2-2; no reliable D call. V lost 0 bases, J lost 0 bases, and 6 bases lay in between. Germline CDR1 reads SGHNT; CDR2 reads YYREEE (reference sequence). There are 15 residues in the CDR3. CDR3 DNA: TGTGCCAGCAGCTTGGATGGATCGAACACCGGGGAGCTGTTTTTT. This gives the protein CASSLDGSNTGELFF. Combining the CDR3 with reference TRBV5-4 and TRBJ2-2 gives the whole variable domain ETGVTQSPTHLIKTRGQQVTLRCSSQSGHNTVSWYQQALGQGPQFIFQYYREEENGRGNFPPRFSGLQFPNYSSELNVNALELDDSALYLCASSLDGSNTGELFFGEGSRLTVL.

This chain connects TRBV5-1 to TRBJ1-2; 8 bases are shared with TRBD1. The CDR3 has 14 amino acids. Germline V gives CDR1 SGHRS, CDR2 YFSETQ. The V gene end was trimmed by 1 base and the J gene end by 8 bases; junction bases not matched to a gene: 7. DNA of the CDR3: TGCGCCAGCAGCTTGCCGGACAGGGTTAGGGGCTACACCTTC. As protein: CASSLPDRVRGYTF.

The chain links TRBV10-3 to TRBJ2-7; D gene uncertain. CDR1 ENHRY and CDR2 SYGVKD come from the germline V gene. This CDR3 is 12 amino acids long. Trimming left V 6 bases short and J 3 bases short, with 9 bases between. This CDR3 reads CAISQDGYEQYF. CDR3 in DNA: TGTGCCATCAGCCAGGACGGCTACGAGCAGTACTTC.

In DNA, the CDR3 is TGTGCCAGCAGCCATGGACTACCCTACGAGCAGTACTTC. This sequence encodes CASSHGLPYEQYF. V gene TRBV11-2 combines with J gene TRBJ2-7; weak D call: TRBD2 (6 bases). The CDR3 is made up of 13 amino acids. Per germline, CDR1 SGHAT and CDR2 FQNNGV. The V and J ends lost 5 bases and 2 bases respectively, with 10 bases between them.